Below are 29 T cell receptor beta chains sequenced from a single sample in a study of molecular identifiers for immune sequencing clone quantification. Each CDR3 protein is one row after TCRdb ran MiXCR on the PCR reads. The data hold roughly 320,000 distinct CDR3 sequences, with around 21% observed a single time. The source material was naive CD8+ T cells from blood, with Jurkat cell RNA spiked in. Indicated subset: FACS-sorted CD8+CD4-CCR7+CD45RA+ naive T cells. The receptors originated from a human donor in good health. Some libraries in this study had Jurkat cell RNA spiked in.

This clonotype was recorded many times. CDR3 region: CASSSTPGTGVETQYF. DNA of the CDR3: TGTGCCAGCAGCTCTACCCCCGGGACAGGGGTAGAGACCCAGTACTTC. The chain uses TRBV7-9 and TRBJ2-5; 10 bases agree with TRBD1. Trimming at V came to 4 bases and at J to 4 bases, leaving 9 bases not matched to a gene. Germline V CDR1 and CDR2: SEHNR, FQNEAQ (reference sequence). This CDR3 is 16 amino acids long.

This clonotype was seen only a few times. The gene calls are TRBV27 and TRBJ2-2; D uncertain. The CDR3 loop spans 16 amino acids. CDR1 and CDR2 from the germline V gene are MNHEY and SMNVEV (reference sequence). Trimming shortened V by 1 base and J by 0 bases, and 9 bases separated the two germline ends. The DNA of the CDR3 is TGTGCCAGCAGTTTATTAAGCCCAACGAACACCGGGGAGCTGTTTTTT. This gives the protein CASSLLSPTNTGELFF.

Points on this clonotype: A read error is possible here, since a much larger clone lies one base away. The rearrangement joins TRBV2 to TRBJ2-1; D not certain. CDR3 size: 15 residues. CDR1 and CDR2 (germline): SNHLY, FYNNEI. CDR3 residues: CASRGSRSSYNEQLF. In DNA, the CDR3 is TGTGCCAGCAGGGGTAGCCGAAGCTCCTACAATGAGCAGCTCTTC.

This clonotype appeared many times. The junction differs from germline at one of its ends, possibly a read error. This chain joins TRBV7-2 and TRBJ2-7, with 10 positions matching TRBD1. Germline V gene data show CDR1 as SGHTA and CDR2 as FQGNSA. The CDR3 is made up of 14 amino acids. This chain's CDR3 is CASSFQDRGYGQYF. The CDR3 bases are TGTGCCAGCAGCTTCCAGGACAGGGGGTACGGGCAGTACTTC.

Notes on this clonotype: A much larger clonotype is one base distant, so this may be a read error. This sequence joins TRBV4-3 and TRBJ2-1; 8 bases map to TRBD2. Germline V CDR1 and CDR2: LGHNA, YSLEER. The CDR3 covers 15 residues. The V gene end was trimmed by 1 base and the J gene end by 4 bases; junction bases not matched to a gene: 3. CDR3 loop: CASSQGGGRYNEQFF. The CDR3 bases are TGCGCCAGCAGCCAAGGCGGGGGGCGATACAATGAGCAGTTCTTC.

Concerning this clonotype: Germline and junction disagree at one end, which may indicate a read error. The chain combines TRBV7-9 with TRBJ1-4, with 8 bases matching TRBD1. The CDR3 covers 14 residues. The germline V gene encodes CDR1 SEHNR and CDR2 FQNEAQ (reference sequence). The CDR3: CASSPGTGNENLFF. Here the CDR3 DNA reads TGTGCCAGCAGCCCAGGGACAGGCAATGAAAACCTGTTTTTT.

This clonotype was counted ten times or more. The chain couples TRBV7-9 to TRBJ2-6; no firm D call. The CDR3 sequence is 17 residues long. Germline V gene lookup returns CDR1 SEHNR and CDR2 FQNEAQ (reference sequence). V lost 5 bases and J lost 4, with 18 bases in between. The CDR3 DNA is TGTGCCAGCAGCACCGACCTTTACGGCTCAGGGGCCAACGTCCTGACTTTC. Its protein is CASSTDLYGSGANVLTF. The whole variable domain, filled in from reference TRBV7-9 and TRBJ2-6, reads DTGVSQNPRHKITKRGQNVTFRCDPISEHNRLYWYRQTLGQGPEFLTYFQNEAQLEKSRLLSDRFSAERPKGSFSTLEIQRTEQGDSAMYLCASSTDLYGSGANVLTFGAGSRLTVL.

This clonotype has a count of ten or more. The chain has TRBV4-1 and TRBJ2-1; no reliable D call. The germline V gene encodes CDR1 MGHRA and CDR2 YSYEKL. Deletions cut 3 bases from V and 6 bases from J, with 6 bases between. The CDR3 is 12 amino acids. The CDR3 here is CASSQEINEQFF. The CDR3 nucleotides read TGCGCCAGCAGCCAGGAGATCAATGAGCAGTTCTTC.

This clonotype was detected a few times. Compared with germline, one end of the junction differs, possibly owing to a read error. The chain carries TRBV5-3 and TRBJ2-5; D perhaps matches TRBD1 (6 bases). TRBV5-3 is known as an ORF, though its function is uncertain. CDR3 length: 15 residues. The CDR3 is CASSFVRDNQETQYF. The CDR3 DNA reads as TGTGCCAGCAGCTTCGTCCGGGACAATCAAGAGACCCAGTACTTC.

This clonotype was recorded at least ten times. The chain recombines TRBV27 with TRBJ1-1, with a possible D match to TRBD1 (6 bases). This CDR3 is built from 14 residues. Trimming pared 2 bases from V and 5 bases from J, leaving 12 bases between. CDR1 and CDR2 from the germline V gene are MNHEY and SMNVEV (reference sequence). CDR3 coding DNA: TGTGCCAGCAGTTTAGTAGGGGGTAGGACTGAAGCTTTCTTT. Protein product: CASSLVGGRTEAFF.

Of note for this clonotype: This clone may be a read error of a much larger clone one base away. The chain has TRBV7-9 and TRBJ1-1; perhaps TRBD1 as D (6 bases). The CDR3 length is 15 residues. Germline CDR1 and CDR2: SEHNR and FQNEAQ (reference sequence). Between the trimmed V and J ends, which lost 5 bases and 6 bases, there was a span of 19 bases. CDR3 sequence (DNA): TGTGCCAGCAGCCGGCCGACAACAGGGTTCGCTGAAGCTTTCTTT. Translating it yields CASSRPTTGFAEAFF. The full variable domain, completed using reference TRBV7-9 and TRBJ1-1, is DTGVSQNPRHKITKRGQNVTFRCDPISEHNRLYWYRQTLGQGPEFLTYFQNEAQLEKSRLLSDRFSAERPKGSFSTLEIQRTEQGDSAMYLCASSRPTTGFAEAFFGQGTRLTVV.

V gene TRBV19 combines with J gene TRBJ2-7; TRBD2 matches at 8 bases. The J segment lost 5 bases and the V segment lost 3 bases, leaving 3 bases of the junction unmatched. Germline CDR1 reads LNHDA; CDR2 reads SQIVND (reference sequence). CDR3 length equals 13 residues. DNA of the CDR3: TGTGCCAGTAGTATCGGACTAGCCCACGAGCAGTACTTC. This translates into CASSIGLAHEQYF.

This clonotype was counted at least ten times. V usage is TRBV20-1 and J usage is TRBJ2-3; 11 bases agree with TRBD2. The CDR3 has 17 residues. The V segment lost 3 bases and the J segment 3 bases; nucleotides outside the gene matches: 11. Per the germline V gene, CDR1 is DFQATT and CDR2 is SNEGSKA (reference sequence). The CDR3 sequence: CSASGPSGRLGTDTQYF. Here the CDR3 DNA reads TGCAGTGCTAGTGGCCCTAGCGGGAGGCTTGGTACAGATACGCAGTATTTT.

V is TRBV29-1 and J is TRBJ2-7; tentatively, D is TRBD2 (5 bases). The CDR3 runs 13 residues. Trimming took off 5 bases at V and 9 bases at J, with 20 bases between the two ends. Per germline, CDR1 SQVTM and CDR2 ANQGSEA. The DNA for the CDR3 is TGCAGCGTTATAGAAAGCAGGACTTTAAGGCAGTACTTC. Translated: CSVIESRTLRQYF.

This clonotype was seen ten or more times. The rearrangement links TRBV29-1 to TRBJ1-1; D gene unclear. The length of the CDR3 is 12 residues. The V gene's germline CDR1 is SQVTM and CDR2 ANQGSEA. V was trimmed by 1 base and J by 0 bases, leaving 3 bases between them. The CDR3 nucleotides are TGCAGCGTTGAAGTGATGAACACTGAAGCTTTCTTT. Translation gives CSVEVMNTEAFF.

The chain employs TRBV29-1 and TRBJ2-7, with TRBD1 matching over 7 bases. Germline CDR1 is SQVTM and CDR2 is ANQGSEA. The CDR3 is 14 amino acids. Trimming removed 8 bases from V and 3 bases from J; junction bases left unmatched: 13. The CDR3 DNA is TGCAGCTTTACCAAAGGGGGCCGGAGCTACGAGCAGTACTTC. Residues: CSFTKGGRSYEQYF.

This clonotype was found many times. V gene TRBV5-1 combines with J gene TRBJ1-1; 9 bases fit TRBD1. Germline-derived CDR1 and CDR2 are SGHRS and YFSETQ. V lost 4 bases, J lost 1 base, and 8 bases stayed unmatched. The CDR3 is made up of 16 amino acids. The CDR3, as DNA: TGCGCCAGCAGCCCGGGACAGGGAAGTGGGAACACTGAAGCTTTCTTT. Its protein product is CASSPGQGSGNTEAFF. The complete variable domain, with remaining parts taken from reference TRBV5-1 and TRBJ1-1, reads KAGVTQTPRYLIKTRGQQVTLSCSPISGHRSVSWYQQTPGQGLQFLFEYFSETQRNKGNFPGRFSGRQFSNSRSEMNVSTLELGDSALYLCASSPGQGSGNTEAFFGQGTRLTVV.

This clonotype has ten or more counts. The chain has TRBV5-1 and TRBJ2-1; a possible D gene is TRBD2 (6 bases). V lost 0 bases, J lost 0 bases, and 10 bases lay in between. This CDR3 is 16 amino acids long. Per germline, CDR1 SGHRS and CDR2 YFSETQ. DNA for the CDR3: TGCGCCAGCAGCTTGGGTCTAGCGCCCTCCTACAATGAGCAGTTCTTC. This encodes CASSLGLAPSYNEQFF.

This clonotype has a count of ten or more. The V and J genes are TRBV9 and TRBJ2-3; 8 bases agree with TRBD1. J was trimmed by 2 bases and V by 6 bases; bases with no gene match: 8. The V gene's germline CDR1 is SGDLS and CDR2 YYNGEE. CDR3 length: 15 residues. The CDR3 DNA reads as TGTGCCAGCACAAAGACAGGGGCCTCCACAGATACGCAGTATTTT. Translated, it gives CASTKTGASTDTQYF. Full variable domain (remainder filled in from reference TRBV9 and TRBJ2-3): DSGVTQTPKHLITATGQRVTLRCSPRSGDLSVYWYQQSLDQGLQFLIQYYNGEERAKGNILERFSAQQFPDLHSELNLSSLELGDSALYFCASTKTGASTDTQYFGPGTRLTVL.

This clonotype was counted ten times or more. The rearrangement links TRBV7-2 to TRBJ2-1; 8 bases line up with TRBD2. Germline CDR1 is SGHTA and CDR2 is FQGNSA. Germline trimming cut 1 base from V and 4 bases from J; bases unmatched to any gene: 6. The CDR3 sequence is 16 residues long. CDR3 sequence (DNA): TGTGCCAGCAGCTTAGTGGCGGGAGGACCTTACAATGAGCAGTTCTTC. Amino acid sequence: CASSLVAGGPYNEQFF.

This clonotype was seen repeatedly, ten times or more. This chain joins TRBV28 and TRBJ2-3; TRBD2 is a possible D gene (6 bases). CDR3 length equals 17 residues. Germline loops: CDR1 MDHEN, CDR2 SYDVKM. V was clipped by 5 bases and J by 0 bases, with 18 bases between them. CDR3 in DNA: TGTGCCAGCAGTCCCCTGCCGGGAGAGTCTAGCACAGATACGCAGTATTTT. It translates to CASSPLPGESSTDTQYF.

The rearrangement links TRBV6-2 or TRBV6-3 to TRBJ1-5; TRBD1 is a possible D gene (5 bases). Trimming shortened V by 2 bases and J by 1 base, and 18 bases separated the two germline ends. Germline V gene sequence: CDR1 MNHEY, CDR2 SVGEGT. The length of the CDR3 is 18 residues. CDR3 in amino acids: CASSYLQTASYSNQPQHF. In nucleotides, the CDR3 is TGTGCCAGCAGTTACCTCCAGACAGCAAGTTACAGCAATCAGCCCCAGCATTTT.

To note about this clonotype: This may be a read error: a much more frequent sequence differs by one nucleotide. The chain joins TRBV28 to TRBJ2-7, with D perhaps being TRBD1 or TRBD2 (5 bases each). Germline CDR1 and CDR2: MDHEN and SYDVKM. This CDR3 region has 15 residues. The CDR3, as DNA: TGTGCCAGCAGGCAACCGGGGCGAAGGACCTACGGGCAGTACTTC. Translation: CASRQPGRRTYGQYF.

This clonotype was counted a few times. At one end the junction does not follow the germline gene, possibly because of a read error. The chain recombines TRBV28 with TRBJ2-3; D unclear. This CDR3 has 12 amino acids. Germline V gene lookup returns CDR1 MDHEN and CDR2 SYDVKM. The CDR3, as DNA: TGTGCCAGCAGTTCCCACACAGATACACAGTATTTT. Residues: CASSSHTDTQYF.

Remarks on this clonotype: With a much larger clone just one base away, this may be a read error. The DNA for the CDR3 is TGTGCCGGCAGCGTAGGAGGGAATACTAAAGAGACCCAGTACTTC. Its protein is CAGSVGGNTKETQYF. The gene calls are TRBV9 and TRBJ2-5; tentatively, D is TRBD2 (6 bases). Per the germline V gene, CDR1 is SGDLS and CDR2 is YYNGEE. The CDR3 sequence is 15 residues long.

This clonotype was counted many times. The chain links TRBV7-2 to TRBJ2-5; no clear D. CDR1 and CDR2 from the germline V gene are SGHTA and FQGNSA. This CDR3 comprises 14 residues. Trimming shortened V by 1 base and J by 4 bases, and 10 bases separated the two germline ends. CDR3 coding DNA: TGTGCCAGCAGCTTAGATACTACCTCAGAGACCCAGTACTTC. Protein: CASSLDTTSETQYF.

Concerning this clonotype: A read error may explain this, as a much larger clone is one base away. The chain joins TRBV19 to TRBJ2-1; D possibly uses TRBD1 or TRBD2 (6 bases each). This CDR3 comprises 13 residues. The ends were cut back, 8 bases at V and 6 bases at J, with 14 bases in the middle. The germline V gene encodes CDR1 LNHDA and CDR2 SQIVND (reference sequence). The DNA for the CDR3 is TGTGCCAGTCTAACGGGGGCCATCAATGAGCAGTTCTTC. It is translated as CASLTGAINEQFF.

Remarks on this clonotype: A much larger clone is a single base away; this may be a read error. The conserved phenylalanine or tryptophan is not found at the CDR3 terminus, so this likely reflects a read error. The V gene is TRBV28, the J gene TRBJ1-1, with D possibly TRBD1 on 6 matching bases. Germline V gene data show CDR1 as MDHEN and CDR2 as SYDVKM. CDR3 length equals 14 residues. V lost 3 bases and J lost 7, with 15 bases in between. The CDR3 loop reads CASSFRGTRREAFL. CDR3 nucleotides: TGTGCCAGCAGTTTTCGGGGGACAAGGCGTGAAGCTTTCCTT.

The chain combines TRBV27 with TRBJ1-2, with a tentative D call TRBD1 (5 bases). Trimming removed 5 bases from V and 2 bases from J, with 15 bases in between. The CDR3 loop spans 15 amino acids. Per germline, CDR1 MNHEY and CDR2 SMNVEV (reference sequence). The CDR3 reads CASSLDKQGNYGYTF. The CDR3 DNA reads TGTGCCAGCAGTCTGGACAAACAAGGAAACTATGGCTACACCTTC.